These T cell receptor beta chains were read from a single sample in a study of blood T cells in healthy people across ages. TCRdb itself ran the 5' RACE reads through MiXCR, one entry per CDR3 protein. The data contain hundreds of thousands of distinct CDR3 sequences, 45% to 65% of them singletons. The sequencing sample was made of blood. The receptors were gathered from a man in his fifties or sixties in good health. The CDR3 runs from the conserved cysteine through the conserved F or W. The D gene is left open where the match is weak. A clone size is listed for some rows: how often the clone was seen (once, few, many), or a class if it is expanded.

d_gene | j_gene | v_gene | abundance | CDR3aa | CDR3nt
. | TRBJ2-4 | TRBV12-3/TRBV12-4 | few | CASNIRAEDIQYF | TGTGCCAGCAACATCCGGGCTGAGGACATTCAGTACTTC
. | TRBJ2-5 | TRBV5-1 | . | CASSFGQVGETQYF | TGCGCCAGCAGCTTCGGACAAGTGGGCGAGACCCAGTACTTC
. | TRBJ2-4 | TRBV7-2 | . | CASSLVSVGAKNIQYF | TGTGCCAGCAGCTTAGTGTCGGTGGGAGCCAAAAACATTCAGTACTTC
TRBD2 | TRBJ2-1 | TRBV28 | few | CASSLYTSGDNEQFF | TGTGCCAGCAGTTTATATACTAGCGGGGACAATGAGCAGTTCTTC
. | TRBJ2-7 | TRBV4-1 | few | CASSQEPNSYEQYF | TGCGCCAGCAGCCAAGAACCAAACTCCTACGAGCAGTACTTC
TRBD1 | TRBJ2-5 | TRBV29-1 | many | CSVEGPKGDSGETQYF | TGCAGCGTTGAAGGCCCAAAGGGGGACAGTGGTGAGACCCAGTACTTC
. | TRBJ2-3 | TRBV12-3/TRBV12-4 | . | CASRLGGRSTDAQYF | TGTGCCAGCAGACTAGGGGGGAGGAGCACAGATGCGCAGTATTTT
TRBD2 | TRBJ2-3 | TRBV11-2 | . | CASSSRAGDPTDTQYF | TGTGCCAGCAGCTCCAGGGCGGGGGACCCCACAGATACACAGTATTTT
TRBD1 | TRBJ1-1 | TRBV9 | . | CASGKQGTEAFF | TGTGCCAGCGGAAAACAGGGGACTGAAGCTTTCTTT
. | TRBJ1-5 | TRBV2 | . | CASSEERGRAGQPQHF | TGTGCCAGCAGTGAAGAGCGGGGGAGGGCGGGTCAGCCCCAGCATTTT
. | TRBJ2-6 | TRBV6-6 | few | CASSRASGANVLTF | TGTGCCAGCAGTCGAGCGTCTGGGGCCAACGTCCTGACTTTC
. | TRBJ2-5 | TRBV7-8 | . | CASSREPGQRQETQYF | TGTGCCAGCAGCCGGGAGCCGGGACAGCGACAGGAGACCCAGTACTTC
TRBD2 | TRBJ2-1 | TRBV4-2 | . | CASSRAIAGAYNEQFF | TGTGCCAGCAGCCGGGCTATAGCGGGGGCCTACAATGAGCAGTTCTTC
. | TRBJ2-3 | TRBV12-3/TRBV12-4 | . | CASRSADVQYF | TGTGCCAGCAGGAGTGCAGATGTGCAATATTTT
TRBD2 | TRBJ2-5 | TRBV4-2 | . | CASSQIAGVGETQYF | TGTGCCAGCAGCCAAATAGCGGGGGTCGGGGAGACCCAGTACTTC
. | TRBJ2-5 | TRBV14 | few | CASSPPWGETQYF | TGTGCCAGCAGCCCCCCTTGGGGCGAGACCCAGTACTTC
. | TRBJ1-1 | TRBV20-1 | . | CSAGGGTSNTEAFF | TGCAGTGCTGGAGGCGGGACATCGAACACTGAAGCTTTCTTT
TRBD2 | TRBJ2-1 | TRBV28 | few | CASRGLAGIEQFF | TGTGCCAGCAGGGGACTAGCGGGAATCGAGCAGTTCTTC
. | TRBJ1-2 | TRBV6-4 | . | CASTYRSGSRAYGYTF | TGTGCCAGCACTTACCGGTCCGGATCCAGAGCCTATGGCTACACCTTT
. | TRBJ2-4 | TRBV4-2 | . | CASSQEAGGLSGGIQYF | TGTGCCAGCAGCCAAGAAGCCGGGGGCCTTAGTGGCGGCATTCAGTACTTC